This T cell receptor (beta chain) was captured in a study of CD4+ T cells in melanoma. Study outcomes and limitations: CD8+ T cell, macrophage and B cell function reportedly correlated with neoantigen-specific CD4+ T cells.

On this clone: Its target is not known.

Trimming pared 3 bases from V and 9 bases from J, leaving 9 bases between. Per germline, CDR1 SNHLY and CDR2 FYNNEI. CDR3 length equals 12 residues. Using immunoSEQ multiplex PCR, the repertoire was profiled, and TCRdb retains in-frame clones only, with some absent. The sample holds some 20,000 clones; roughly 85% are singletons and the top ten take about 5%. J is TRBJ2-1 and V is TRBV2, with a tentative D call TRBD2 (6 bases). The TCR originated in a human donor with melanoma. The sample comprised cells from a culture (not recorded whether cultured in vitro). CDR3 sequence: CASSETSSEQFF. CDR3 DNA sequence: TGTGCCAGCAGTGAGACTAGTAGTGAGCAGTTCTTC. The whole variable domain, filled in from reference TRBV2 and TRBJ2-1, reads EPEVTQTPSHQVTQMGQEVILRCVPISNHLYFYWYRQILGQKVEFLVSFYNNEISEKSEIFDDQFSVERPDGSNFTLKIRSTKLEDSAMYFCASSETSSEQFFGPGTRLTVL.